These 32 T cell receptor beta chains originate from one sample sequenced in a study of control samples from healthy donors and cancer patients. Method: immunoSEQ multiplex PCR; TCRdb's copy keeps in-frame clones and lacks some. The sample includes about 84,000 clones, 80% to 90% seen only once; the top ten take around a tenth. The sequencing sample was made of PBMCs. Receptors originate from a man in his sixties with head and neck cancer.

This clone has a handful of counts. V gene TRBV6-1 combines with J gene TRBJ2-3; TRBD2 aligns across 7 bases. The CDR3 has 16 amino acids. The junction had 8 bases not matched to a gene; V was cut back by 1 base and J by 4 bases. Germline V gene lookup returns CDR1 MNHNS and CDR2 SASEGT. CDR3 in DNA: TGTGCCAGCAGTGAAGGGCGGGGAGGGAGGCCAGATACGCAGTATTTT. Protein sequence: CASSEGRGGRPDTQYF.

V and J are TRBV19 and TRBJ2-4; 8 nucleotides line up with TRBD1. This CDR3 is 15 amino acids long. V was clipped by 1 base and J by 7 bases; unmatched bases: 6. Germline V gives CDR1 LNHDA, CDR2 SQIVND (reference sequence). The CDR3 here is CASSIADRGANIQYF. The CDR3 DNA reads as TGTGCCAGTAGTATAGCCGACAGGGGTGCGAACATTCAGTACTTC.

This rearrangement joins TRBV5-1 to TRBJ1-4; TRBD1 matches 7 bases. Germline V gene data show CDR1 as SGHRS and CDR2 as YFSETQ. Trimming removed 1 base from V and 0 bases from J; junction bases left unmatched: 0. The CDR3 loop spans 15 amino acids. CDR3 in DNA: TGCGCCAGCAGCTTGACAGGGGCAACTAATGAAAAACTGTTTTTT. This sequence encodes CASSLTGATNEKLFF.

The chain carries TRBV3-1 (or the pseudogene TRBV3-2) and TRBJ2-1; no clear D. Germline V gene lookup returns CDR1 LGHDT and CDR2 YNNKEL (reference sequence). The CDR3 runs to 14 residues. Trimming took 2 bases from V and 10 from J, leaving 15 bases between them. CDR3 sequence: CASSQTRPGYEQFF. Written as DNA, the CDR3 is TGTGCCAGCAGCCAAACCAGACCCGGCTACGAGCAGTTCTTC.

CDR3 sequence reads: CASSLYGQLGYEQYF. DNA of the CDR3: TGTGCCAGCAGTTTATACGGACAGTTAGGATACGAGCAGTACTTC. The V call is TRBV27, the J call TRBJ2-7, with D possibly matching TRBD1 (6 bases). CDR3 length equals 15 residues. Trimming removed 1 base at V and 4 bases at J, with 14 bases between. Germline loops: CDR1 MNHEY, CDR2 SMNVEV (reference sequence).

The chain joins TRBV11-3 to TRBJ2-2; possible D gene TRBD2, 6 bases. The germline V and J ends were trimmed by 1 base and 3 bases, with 9 bases remaining between them. The CDR3 sequence is 15 residues long. Looked up from germline, CDR1 is SGHNT and CDR2 is YENEEA. The CDR3 is CASSLGWGDTGELFF. The CDR3, as DNA: TGTGCCAGCAGCTTAGGCTGGGGGGACACCGGGGAGCTGTTTTTT.

The rearrangement links TRBV5-6 to TRBJ1-2; no definite D call. The V gene's germline CDR1 is SGHDT and CDR2 YYEEEE. CDR3 length equals 15 residues. Trimming stripped 3 bases from V and 4 bases from J, with 16 bases between. In DNA form, the CDR3 reads TGTGCCAGCAGCTCCGACCAGGTTCACCTCTATGGCTACACCTTC. Translation gives CASSSDQVHLYGYTF.

The chain combines TRBV2 with TRBJ1-1; D is perhaps TRBD1 (5 bases). This CDR3 spans 14 amino acids. The germline gives CDR1 SNHLY, CDR2 FYNNEI. V was pared by 3 bases and J by 1 base, with 9 bases between. The CDR3 protein is CASSERGSNTEAFF. CDR3 nucleotides: TGTGCCAGCAGTGAGAGGGGATCGAACACTGAAGCTTTCTTT.

This clone was recorded once. The rearrangement uses TRBV11-2 and TRBJ1-2; D is possibly TRBD1 (5 bases). This CDR3 comprises 13 residues. The V end was cut by 5 bases, the J end by 7 bases, with 14 bases between. Germline V gives CDR1 SGHAT, CDR2 FQNNGV. The CDR3 DNA reads as TGTGCCAGCAGCATCAGGGATCTGGCTGGCTACACCTTC. It encodes CASSIRDLAGYTF.

Only a few counts were recorded for this clone. The rearrangement joins TRBV5-1 to TRBJ2-3; D uncertain. Trimming pared 0 bases from V and 14 bases from J, leaving 10 bases between. The CDR3 totals 11 residues. Germline CDR1 is SGHRS and CDR2 is YFSETQ. In DNA, the CDR3 is TGCGCCAGCAGCTTGGGACCGAAGCGGTATTTT. Its translation: CASSLGPKRYF.

The chain has TRBV5-1 and TRBJ1-2, with 9 bases aligning to TRBD1. Germline V gene data show CDR1 as SGHRS and CDR2 as YFSETQ. The CDR3 totals 13 residues. The ends lost 0 bases at V and 8 bases at J; junction bases unmatched: 2. In nucleotides, the CDR3 is TGCGCCAGCAGCTTGGACAGGGGGCTCGGCTACACCTTC. Encoded protein: CASSLDRGLGYTF.

The chain links TRBV4-1 to TRBJ1-1; D unclear. Germline lookup yields CDR1 MGHRA and CDR2 YSYEKL. The CDR3 spans 17 residues. V was trimmed by 0 bases and J by 3 bases, leaving 17 bases between them. DNA for the CDR3: TGCGCCAGCAGCCAAGATCAATTGGGAGTATACTACACTGAAGCTTTCTTT. It encodes CASSQDQLGVYYTEAFF.

In DNA, the CDR3 is TGCGCCAGCAGCATTAGGGACAGCGATAATTCACCCCTCCACTTT. This codes for CASSIRDSDNSPLHF. V usage is TRBV5-1 and J usage is TRBJ1-6, with 7 positions matching TRBD1. CDR3 size: 15 residues. Germline trimming cut 4 bases from V and 5 bases from J; bases unmatched to any gene: 6. The germline V gene has CDR1 SGHRS and CDR2 YFSETQ.

There are a few counts of this clone. This chain joins TRBV7-2 and TRBJ2-7; 14 positions match TRBD2. CDR1 is SGHTA, CDR2 FQGNSA, per germline. V dropped 1 base and J dropped 6; count of bases not matched to a gene: 2. This CDR3 has 15 residues. The CDR3 sequence: CASSLGGLAGAEQYF. The DNA of the CDR3 is TGTGCCAGCAGCTTAGGGGGACTAGCGGGAGCCGAGCAGTACTTC.

The chain carries TRBV4-1 and TRBJ2-3, with TRBD2 matching over 12 bases. This CDR3 contains 18 residues. Germline V gene sequence: CDR1 MGHRA, CDR2 YSYEKL. The V and J ends lost 4 bases and 0 bases, in that order; junction bases with no gene match: 8. CDR3: CASSRGLAGGPSTDTQYF. DNA for the CDR3: TGCGCCAGCAGCCGAGGGCTAGCGGGAGGGCCGAGCACAGATACGCAGTATTTT.

This sequence joins TRBV7-9 and TRBJ2-7; 9 positions agree with TRBD2. Germline CDR1 reads SEHNR; CDR2 reads FQNEAQ (reference sequence). The CDR3 sequence is 14 residues long. The trim removed 8 bases at V and 4 bases at J, leaving 9 bases unmatched. CDR3 residues: CASGLAGLVYEQYF. The CDR3 DNA reads as TGTGCCAGCGGTCTAGCGGGATTAGTTTACGAGCAGTACTTC.

This clone was found a few times. The chain employs TRBV6-4 and TRBJ1-1; D is ambiguous. Trimming pared 1 base from V and 0 bases from J, leaving 6 bases between. The CDR3 is made up of 14 amino acids. Germline V CDR1 and CDR2: MRHNA, SNTAGT. The CDR3 region has the DNA TGTGCCAGCAGTGACTTTTCAATGAACACTGAAGCTTTCTTT. The encoded protein is CASSDFSMNTEAFF.

Turning to this clone: The same CDR3 arises from other DNA sequences in this sample as well. The chain recombines TRBV6-5 with TRBJ2-5; possible D gene TRBD2, 7 bases. Germline CDR1 MNHEY, CDR2 SVGAGI. Trimming removed 0 bases from V and 5 bases from J, with 16 bases in between. This CDR3 contains 16 residues. The DNA for the CDR3 is TGTGCCAGCAGTTACTCCCTGGGGGGGCCCCCCGAGACCCAGTACTTC. This codes for CASSYSLGGPPETQYF.

V is TRBV7-2 and J is TRBJ1-2; 7 bases are a match to TRBD1. Germline lookup yields CDR1 SGHTA and CDR2 FQGNSA. Germline trimming cut 4 bases from V and 7 bases from J; bases unmatched to any gene: 6. The CDR3 is 13 residues long. The CDR3 loop is CASSSGQLGGYTF. In DNA form, the CDR3 reads TGTGCCAGCAGCTCGGGACAGCTCGGTGGCTACACCTTC.

This chain connects TRBV5-4 to TRBJ2-3; D uncertain. Germline CDR1 SGHNT, CDR2 YYREEE (reference sequence). The CDR3 sequence is 15 residues long. The V gene lost 2 bases and the J gene lost 2 bases, with 12 bases spanning the gap. The CDR3 loop reads CASSLGGTNTDTQYF. CDR3 DNA sequence: TGTGCCAGCAGCTTAGGTGGCACCAACACAGATACGCAGTATTTT.

This chain joins TRBV7-8 and TRBJ2-7, with D tentatively TRBD2 (5 bases). The CDR3 length is 16 residues. V dropped 5 bases and J dropped 2 bases, with 19 bases sitting between them. The germline V gene has CDR1 SGHVS and CDR2 FQNEAQ. CDR3 in amino acids: CASSPPRLARTYEQYF. The DNA for the CDR3 is TGTGCCAGCAGCCCTCCGCGGTTAGCGAGAACCTACGAGCAGTACTTC.

The chain carries TRBV12-3 or TRBV12-4 and TRBJ2-7; TRBD1 matches 8 bases. The CDR3 extends over 13 amino acids. With V trimmed by 7 bases and J by 5 bases, 7 bases remained unmatched. The CDR3 coding sequence is TGTGCCAGCACCCAGGGGGCTGGGGACGAGCAGTACTTC. This sequence encodes CASTQGAGDEQYF.

This chain links TRBV18 with TRBJ2-1, with 12 bases identical to TRBD2. Trimming took 6 bases from V and 5 from J; bases not matched to a gene: 5. The germline CDR1 and CDR2 sequences are KGHSH and LQKENI. The CDR3 covers 15 residues. Here the CDR3 DNA reads TGTGCCAGCTCGCGGACTAGCGGGGTCCACAATGAGCAGTTCTTC. This codes for CASSRTSGVHNEQFF.

The chain is built from TRBV28 and TRBJ1-2; D unresolved. V lost 5 bases to trimming and J lost 5 bases, with 12 bases between them. CDR3 length: 13 residues. Looked up from germline, CDR1 is MDHEN and CDR2 is SYDVKM. In nucleotides, the CDR3 is TGTGCCAGCAGTAAAGACACGAGGTATGGCTACACCTTC. Encoded protein: CASSKDTRYGYTF.

This clone was observed once. The chain links TRBV12-3 or TRBV12-4 to TRBJ2-7; 7 bases map to TRBD1. V lost 5 bases, J lost 2 bases, and 3 bases stayed unmatched. The CDR3 has 13 amino acids. CDR3 protein: CASSPGQPYEQYF. The CDR3 DNA follows: TGTGCCAGCAGTCCGGGACAGCCCTACGAGCAGTACTTC.

The chain recombines TRBV7-8 with TRBJ2-7, with 8 bases lining up with TRBD2. V lost 4 bases to trimming and J lost 0 bases; unmatched junction nucleotides: 11. From germline, CDR1 is SGHVS and CDR2 FQNEAQ. CDR3 length: 17 amino acids. DNA for the CDR3: TGTGCCAGCAGCTCGCGAAGGGTCCTAGCGGGCTCCTACGAGCAGTACTTC. Protein: CASSSRRVLAGSYEQYF.

The chain links TRBV10-1 to TRBJ2-3; D not resolved. V dropped 6 bases and J dropped 5 bases, with 12 bases sitting between them. The CDR3 consists of 13 residues. Germline CDR1 WNHNN, CDR2 SYGVQD (reference sequence). The chain's CDR3 is CASSQGPRDTQYF. CDR3 DNA: TGCGCCAGCAGCCAAGGCCCACGAGATACGCAGTATTTT.

This clone has a handful of counts. V is TRBV10-1 and J is TRBJ1-1, with a weak D call TRBD1 (5 bases). The CDR3 has 15 residues. Trimming removed 0 bases at V and 1 base at J, with 9 bases between. Germline CDR1 and CDR2: WNHNN and SYGVQD (reference sequence). The DNA for the CDR3 is TGCGCCAGCAGTGAGTCGGGACGGGCGAACACTGAAGCTTTCTTT. This encodes CASSESGRANTEAFF.

The chain employs TRBV4-1 and TRBJ1-5, with D perhaps matching TRBD1 (6 bases). The CDR3 is 18 residues long. Trimming pared 4 bases from V and 0 bases from J, leaving 19 bases between. Germline V lookup: CDR1 MGHRA, CDR2 YSYEKL. The CDR3 loop reads CASSRIPRTAHSNQPQHF. In DNA form, the CDR3 reads TGCGCCAGCAGCCGAATTCCTCGGACAGCTCATAGCAATCAGCCCCAGCATTTT.

This clone is categorized as medium-sized. The chain employs TRBV5-5 and TRBJ1-5; 8 bases fit TRBD1. Germline CDR1 reads SGHKS; CDR2 reads YYEKEE (reference sequence). CDR3 length: 15 amino acids. J gave up 0 bases and V 4 bases, and 3 bases lay outside the gene matches. CDR3 in DNA: TGTGCCAGCAGCCAGGGGGCTTATAGCAATCAGCCCCAGCATTTT. Protein product: CASSQGAYSNQPQHF.

The CDR3 DNA follows: TGTGCCAGTATTGCTACTCAGAACACCGGGGAGCTGTTTTTT. Amino acid sequence: CASIATQNTGELFF. This chain links TRBV19 with TRBJ2-2; D remains unclear. Germline loops: CDR1 LNHDA, CDR2 SQIVND (reference sequence). The CDR3 runs 14 residues. V was cut by 7 bases and J by 1 base, with 10 bases left in between.

The chain's CDR3 is CASSAPTGTGPKNSPLHF. The CDR3 coding sequence is TGTGCCAGCAGCGCCCCAACCGGGACAGGACCTAAAAATTCACCCCTCCACTTT. V usage is TRBV9 and J usage is TRBJ1-6; TRBD1 agrees at 8 bases. This CDR3 spans 18 amino acids. The germline V gene encodes CDR1 SGDLS and CDR2 YYNGEE. V lost 3 bases and J lost 7; bases outside the gene matches: 15.